The present T cell receptor beta chain was sequenced within a study of blood T cell repertoires in COVID-19. Study-level information: The United States, Italy and Spain were the sources of the acute and convalescent COVID-19 samples. In each case, the material was cDNA or gDNA derived from T cells, B-cell-depleted T cells, or PBMCs.

As processed by the authors: Using reference gene primer amplification, nucleated cell counts were estimated. The data were produced by immunoSEQ multiplex PCR, yet TCRdb's version contains in-frame clones alone and is incomplete. V and J calls plus clone size are reproduced from that table; the DNA served to infer D and trimming. Of roughly 290,000 clones listed, approximately 87% are singletons. The CDR3 sequence is 12 residues long. V lost 6 bases, J lost 2 bases, and 7 bases lay in between. The chain employs TRBV12-3 or TRBV12-4 and TRBJ1-2; a weak D match, TRBD1 (6 bases). This TCR was recovered from a woman aged 50 to 60 who had recovered from COVID-19. Sequencing used peripheral blood. The CDR3 DNA reads TGTGCCAGCAGGGACAGAAACTATGGCTACACCTTC. Translating gives CASRDRNYGYTF.